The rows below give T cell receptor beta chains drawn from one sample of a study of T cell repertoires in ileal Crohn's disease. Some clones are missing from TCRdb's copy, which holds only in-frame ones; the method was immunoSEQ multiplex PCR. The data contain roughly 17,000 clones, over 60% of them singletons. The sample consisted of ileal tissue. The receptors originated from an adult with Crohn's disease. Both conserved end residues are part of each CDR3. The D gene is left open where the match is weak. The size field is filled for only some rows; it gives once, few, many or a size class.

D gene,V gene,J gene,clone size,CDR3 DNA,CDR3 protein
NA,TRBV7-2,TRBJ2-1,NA,TGTGCCAGCAGCTTGGGACAACGCAATGAGCAGTTCTTC,CASSLGQRNEQFF
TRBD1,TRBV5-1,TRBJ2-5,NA,TGCGCCAGCAGCATTGGGACAGGACCCCAAGAGACCCAGTACTTC,CASSIGTGPQETQYF
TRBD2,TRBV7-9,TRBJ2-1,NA,TGTGCCAGCAGCCCCCGACTAGCGGGGGATAATGAGCAGTTCTTC,CASSPRLAGDNEQFF
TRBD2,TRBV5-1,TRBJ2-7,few,TGCGCCAGCAGCGTGACTAGCGGGGGGGCCTTTGGCACCTACGAGCAGTACTTC,CASSVTSGGAFGTYEQYF
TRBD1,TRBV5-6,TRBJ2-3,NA,TGTGCCAGCAGCAAGGATAGGACAGGGGGTTGGACAGATACGCAGTATTTT,CASSKDRTGGWTDTQYF
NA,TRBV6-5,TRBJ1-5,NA,TGTGCCAGCAGACCTACAGGGAGCAATCAGCCCCAGCATTTT,CASRPTGSNQPQHF
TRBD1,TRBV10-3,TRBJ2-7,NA,TGTGCCATCAGTGTAACAGGGGGCCGGAACGAGCAGTACTTC,CAISVTGGRNEQYF
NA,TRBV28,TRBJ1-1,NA,TGTGCCAGCACCTGGGGTGGGGGGGCCACTGAAGCTTTCTTT,CASTWGGGATEAFF
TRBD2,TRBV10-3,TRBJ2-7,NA,TGTGCCATCAGTGACCGCGGGAGGACTAGCGGGAGAGGAAACTACGAGCAGTACTTC,CAISDRGRTSGRGNYEQYF
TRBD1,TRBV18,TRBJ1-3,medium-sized,TGTGCCAGCTCAGAAGACAGGGCTGGAAACACCATATATTTT,CASSEDRAGNTIYF
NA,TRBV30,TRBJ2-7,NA,TGTGCCTGGAGCAGGGTTAGCGGCTACGAGCAGTACTTC,CAWSRVSGYEQYF
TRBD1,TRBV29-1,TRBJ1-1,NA,TGCAGCGTACCCGGACAGGGGAGGACTGAAGCTTTCTTT,CSVPGQGRTEAFF
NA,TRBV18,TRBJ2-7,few,TGTGCCAGCTCACCACCGTCGGACAGCTCCTACGAGCAGTACTTC,CASSPPSDSSYEQYF
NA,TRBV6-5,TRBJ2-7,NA,TGTGCCACTCAGCAACTATCGAATTACGAGCAGTACTTC,CATQQLSNYEQYF
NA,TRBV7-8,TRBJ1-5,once,TGTGCCAGCAGCCGACGGGGGAACGTCCAGCCCCAGCATTTT,CASSRRGNVQPQHF
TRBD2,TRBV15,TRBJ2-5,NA,TGTGCCACCAGCAGGACTAGCGGGGGGGAAAAGGTGGGAGAGACCCAGTACTTC,CATSRTSGGEKVGETQYF
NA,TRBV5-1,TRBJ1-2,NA,TGCGCCAGCAGCTTGGGTGGGTCCCGGGGCTATGGCTACACCTTC,CASSLGGSRGYGYTF
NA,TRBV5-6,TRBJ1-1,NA,TGTGCCAGCAGCCTGTACACTGAAGCTTTCTTT,CASSLYTEAFF
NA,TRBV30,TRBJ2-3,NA,TGTGCCTGGAGTGTACGCCTAGCAGGAGATACGCAGTATTTT,CAWSVRLAGDTQYF
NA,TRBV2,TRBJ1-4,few,TGTGCCAGCAATCGCGGCCTTAATGAAAAACTGTTTTTT,CASNRGLNEKLFF
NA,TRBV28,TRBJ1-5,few,TGTGCCAGCGGGGGGAGCAATCAGCCCCAGCATTTT,CASGGSNQPQHF
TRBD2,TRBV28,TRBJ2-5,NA,TGTGCCAGCAGGCCTCTTCCGGGACTAGCCCAAGAGACCCAGTACTTC,CASRPLPGLAQETQYF
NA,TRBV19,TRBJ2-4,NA,TGTGCCAGTAGTAACCCAGGGCAGAGGAACATTCAGTACTTC,CASSNPGQRNIQYF
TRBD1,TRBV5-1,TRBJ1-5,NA,TGCGCCAGCAGCTTAGGGACAGGGACCAATCAGCCCCAGCATTTT,CASSLGTGTNQPQHF
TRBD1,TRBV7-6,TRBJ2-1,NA,TGTGCCAGCAGCTTAGATGGGACAGGTGACATGAATGAGCAGTTCTTC,CASSLDGTGDMNEQFF
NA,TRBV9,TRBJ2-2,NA,TGTGCCAGCAGCGTAGAGGCTGGCCGGGACACCGGGGAGCTGTTTTTT,CASSVEAGRDTGELFF
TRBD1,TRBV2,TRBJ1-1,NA,TGTGCCAGCAGTGAAGCGAAGACAGGACAGGGGAACACTGAAGCTTTCTTT,CASSEAKTGQGNTEAFF
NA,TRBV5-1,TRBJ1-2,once,TGCGCCAGCAGCGGCGGGCTTTATGGCTACACCTTC,CASSGGLYGYTF
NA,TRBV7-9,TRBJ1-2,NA,TGTGCCAGCAGCTTCTCTGGCACCTTACATGGCTACACCTTC,CASSFSGTLHGYTF
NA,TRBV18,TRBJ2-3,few,TGTGCCAGCTCACTAAACAGTGATACGCAGTATTTT,CASSLNSDTQYF
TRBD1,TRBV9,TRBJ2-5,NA,TGTGCCAGCAGCGCCGGACAGGGGGTTAGGGGAGAGACCCAGTACTTC,CASSAGQGVRGETQYF
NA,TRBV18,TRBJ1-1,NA,TGTGCCAGCTCACCGGACGGGACTCTTATAGGAGCTTTCTTT,CASSPDGTLIGAFF
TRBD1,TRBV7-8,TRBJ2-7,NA,TGTGCCAGCAGCATGGGACAGGGGTTCGAGCAGTACTTC,CASSMGQGFEQYF
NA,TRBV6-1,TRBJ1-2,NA,TGTGCCAGCTTAACAGGGTTAATTGGCTACACCTTC,CASLTGLIGYTF
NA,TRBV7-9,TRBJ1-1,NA,TGTGCCAGCAGCTTAGCGTCGACGGGGAACACTGAAGCTTTCTTT,CASSLASTGNTEAFF
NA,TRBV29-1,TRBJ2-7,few,TGCAGCCCTGAACGGGGTAAGGGGCAGTACTTC,CSPERGKGQYF
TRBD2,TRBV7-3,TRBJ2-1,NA,TGTGCCAGCAGCAGAGATGGACTAGCGGGAGTCAGCTCCTACAATGAGCAGTTCTTC,CASSRDGLAGVSSYNEQFF
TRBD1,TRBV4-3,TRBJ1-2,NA,TGCGCCAGCAGCATAGGGACAGGGCGAAACTATGGCTACACCTTC,CASSIGTGRNYGYTF
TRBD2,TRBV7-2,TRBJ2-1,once,TGTGCCAGCACCCTAGCGGGGAGCTCCTACAATGAGCAGTTCTTC,CASTLAGSSYNEQFF
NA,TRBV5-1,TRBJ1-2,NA,TGCGCCAGCAGCTTGGATCAGAACGACTATGGCTACACCTTC,CASSLDQNDYGYTF
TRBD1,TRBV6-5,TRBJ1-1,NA,TGTGCCAGCAGTTACTCGAGACAGGGAAAAGCTTTCTTT,CASSYSRQGKAFF
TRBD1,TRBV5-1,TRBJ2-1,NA,TGCGCCAGCAGCTTAGGGACAGGGACCCACAATGAGCAGTTCTTC,CASSLGTGTHNEQFF
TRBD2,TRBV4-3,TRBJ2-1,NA,TGCGCCAGCAGCAAGACTAGCGGGGTGGGTATGAATGAGCAGTTCTTC,CASSKTSGVGMNEQFF
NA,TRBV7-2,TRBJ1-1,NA,TGTGCCAGCAGCTTAGCTGCGGGATCCACTGAAGCTTTCTTT,CASSLAAGSTEAFF
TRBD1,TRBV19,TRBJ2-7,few,TGTGCCAGTAGTATAGGGACAGGGGTGTCCTACGAGCAGTACTTC,CASSIGTGVSYEQYF